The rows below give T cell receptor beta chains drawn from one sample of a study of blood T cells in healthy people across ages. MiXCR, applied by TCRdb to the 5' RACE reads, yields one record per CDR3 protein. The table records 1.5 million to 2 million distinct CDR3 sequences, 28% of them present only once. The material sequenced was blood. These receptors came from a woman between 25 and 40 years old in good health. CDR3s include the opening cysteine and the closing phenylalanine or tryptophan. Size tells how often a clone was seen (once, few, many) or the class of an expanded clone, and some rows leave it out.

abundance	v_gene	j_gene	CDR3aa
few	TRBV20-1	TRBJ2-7	CSASSTSRADFSYEQYF
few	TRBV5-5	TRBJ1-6	CASTLDGGGYSPLHF
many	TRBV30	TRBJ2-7	CAWSEWENSYEQYF
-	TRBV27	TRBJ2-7	CAGSLARTRQGSYEQYF
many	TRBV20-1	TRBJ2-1	CSAGAGGSYNEQFF
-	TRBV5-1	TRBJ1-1	CASSSGDESNTEAFF
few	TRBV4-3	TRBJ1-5	CASSQEAGTGFPQHF
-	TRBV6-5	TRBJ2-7	CASTLGDSYEQYF
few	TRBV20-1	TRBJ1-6	CSARGGGQGNSPLHF
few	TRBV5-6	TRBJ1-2	CASSSKHGYTF
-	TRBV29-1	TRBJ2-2	CSAVTFRGTGELFF
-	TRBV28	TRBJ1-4	CASRPGQFNEKLFF
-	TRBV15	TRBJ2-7	CATSGGSGGAYEQYF
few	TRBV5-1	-	CASSWGQGEGEQYF
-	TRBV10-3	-	CAIRGISYNEQYF
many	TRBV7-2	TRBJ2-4	CASSTQGRVAKNIQYF
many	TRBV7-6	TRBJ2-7	CASSWGGTAHEQYF
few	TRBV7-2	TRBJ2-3	CASSRFGGRGTDTQYF
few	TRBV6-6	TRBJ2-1	CASTFPGTSGENEQFF
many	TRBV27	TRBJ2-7	CASSLGQGPNEQYF
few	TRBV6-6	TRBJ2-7	CASTVTWRGGSSYEQYF
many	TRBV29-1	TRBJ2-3	CSVDPGGKDTQYF
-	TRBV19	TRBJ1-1	CASSRQGLGTEAFF
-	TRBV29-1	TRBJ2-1	CSVASSSYNEQFF
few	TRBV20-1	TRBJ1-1	CSARVGQGAGTEAFF
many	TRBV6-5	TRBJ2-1	CASTGGGVSSYNEQFF
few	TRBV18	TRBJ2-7	CASSWEGWDEQYF
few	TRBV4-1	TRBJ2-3	CASSQDGGKLNTQYF
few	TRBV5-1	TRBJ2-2	CASSRRASNTGELFF
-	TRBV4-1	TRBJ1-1	CASSQDIQGNTEAFF
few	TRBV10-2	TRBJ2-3	CASRLTSGQGVDTQYF
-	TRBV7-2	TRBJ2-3	CASSLRLAGGYTQYF
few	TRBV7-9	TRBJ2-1	CAGGPGQGEDNEQFF
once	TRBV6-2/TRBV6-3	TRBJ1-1	CASRKLSKVNTEAFF
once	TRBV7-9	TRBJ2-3	CASSLGAAANTDTQYF
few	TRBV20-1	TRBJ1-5	CSARSSLGGNQPQHF
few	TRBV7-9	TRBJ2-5	CASSLEVYGQPQETQYF
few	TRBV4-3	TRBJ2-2	CASSQDWASGTGELFF
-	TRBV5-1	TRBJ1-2	CASSLGGEAYGYTF
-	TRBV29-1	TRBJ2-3	CSVGQGPPETDTQYF
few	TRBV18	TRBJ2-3	CASSPGIAERDTDTQYF
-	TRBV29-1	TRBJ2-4	CSVWTSSYGQYF
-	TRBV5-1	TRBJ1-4	CASSYGQFTNEKLFF
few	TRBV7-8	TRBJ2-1	CASSGTGFNEQFF
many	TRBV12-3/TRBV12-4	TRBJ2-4	CASSLRGRAKNIQYF
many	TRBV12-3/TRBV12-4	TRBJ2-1	CASRSGTGAYNEQFF
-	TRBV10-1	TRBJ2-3	CASSGRDRERTDTQYF
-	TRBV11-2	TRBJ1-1	CASSLSGASTEAFF
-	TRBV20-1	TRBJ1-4	CSAKLPGRTNEKLFF
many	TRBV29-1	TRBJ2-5	CSVWVYQETQYF
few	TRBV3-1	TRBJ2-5	CASSHQSQGTQYF
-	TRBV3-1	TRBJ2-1	CASSQEMAGGGDEQFF
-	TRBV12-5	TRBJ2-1	CASGLPTGWHEQFF
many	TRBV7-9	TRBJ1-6	CASSPQGNSPLHF
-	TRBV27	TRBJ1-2	CASSPNSPPSYGYTF
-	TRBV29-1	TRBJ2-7	CSVVDGSNEQYF
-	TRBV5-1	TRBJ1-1	CASSFRGRLAFF
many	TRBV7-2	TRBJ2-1	CASSLTTEQFF
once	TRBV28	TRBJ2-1	CASKGSAAPGNEQFF
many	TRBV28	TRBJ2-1	CASSFSPGLGSSYNEQFF